In this sample, the clone carrying this T cell receptor beta chain turned up once. Its antigen remains unknown. Sampled 1 year posttransplant, controls received myeloablative marrow transplants, methotrexate and a calcineurin inhibitor. CDR1 is LNHDA, CDR2 SQIVND, per germline (reference sequence). The CDR3 extends over 12 amino acids. The V end lost 3 bases, the J end lost 7 bases, and 7 bases lay between the germline ends. TCRdb's copy holds only in-frame clones and misses some; the assay was immunoSEQ multiplex PCR. The sample holds 16,000 or so clones, 75% to 90% seen once. This record comes from a study of T cells after posttransplantation cyclophosphamide. Overall study results and limits: Donor CD8+ memory clones often dominated recipient blood repertoires at later times.

Specimen: PBMCs, collected after allogeneic stem cell transplant with calcineurin inhibitor and methotrexate. The chain carries TRBV19 and TRBJ2-1, with D hard to call. This TCR derives from a female patient aged 18 to 29 who received an allogeneic stem cell transplant from an unrelated donor, was CMV-positive, and had acute and chronic GVHD. Some T cells here may be from the graft donor. The CDR3 reads CASSISRNEQFF. Here the CDR3 DNA reads TGTGCCAGTAGTATTTCTCGGAATGAGCAGTTCTTC.